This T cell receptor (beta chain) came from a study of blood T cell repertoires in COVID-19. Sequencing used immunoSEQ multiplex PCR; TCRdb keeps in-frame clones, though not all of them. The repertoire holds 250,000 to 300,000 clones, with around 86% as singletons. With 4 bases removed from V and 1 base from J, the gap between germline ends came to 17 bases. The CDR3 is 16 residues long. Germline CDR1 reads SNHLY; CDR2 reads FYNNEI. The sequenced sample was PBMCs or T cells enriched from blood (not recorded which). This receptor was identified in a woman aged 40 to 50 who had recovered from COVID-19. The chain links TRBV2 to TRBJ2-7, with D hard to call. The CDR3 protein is CASSGSSPANSYEQYF. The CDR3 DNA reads TGTGCCAGCAGTGGCTCCAGCCCAGCGAATTCCTACGAGCAGTACTTC.